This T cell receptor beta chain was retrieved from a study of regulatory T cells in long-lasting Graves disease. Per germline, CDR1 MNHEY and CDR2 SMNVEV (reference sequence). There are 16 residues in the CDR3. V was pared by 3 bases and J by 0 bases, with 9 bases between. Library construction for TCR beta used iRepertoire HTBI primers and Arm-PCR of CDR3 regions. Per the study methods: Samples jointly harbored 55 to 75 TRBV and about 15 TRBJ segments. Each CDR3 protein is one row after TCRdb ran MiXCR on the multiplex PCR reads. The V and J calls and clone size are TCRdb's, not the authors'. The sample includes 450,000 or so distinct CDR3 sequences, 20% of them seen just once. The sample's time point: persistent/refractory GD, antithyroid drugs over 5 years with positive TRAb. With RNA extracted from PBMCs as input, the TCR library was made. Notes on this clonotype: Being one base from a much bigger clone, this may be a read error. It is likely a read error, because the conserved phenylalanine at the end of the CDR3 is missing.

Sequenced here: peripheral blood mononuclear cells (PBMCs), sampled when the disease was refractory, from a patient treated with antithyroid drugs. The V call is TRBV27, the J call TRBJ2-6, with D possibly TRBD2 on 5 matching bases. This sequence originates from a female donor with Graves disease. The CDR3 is CASSLRRFSGANVLTS. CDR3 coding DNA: TGTGCCAGCAGTTTGAGGAGGTTCTCTGGGGCCAACGTCCTGACTTCC.